This paragraph covers one T cell receptor (beta chain) sequence. The antigen is not known. Both 60 Vbeta primers and 13 Jbeta primers went into the PCR. The repertoire was sequenced with immunoSEQ multiplex PCR; TCRdb's copy has only in-frame clones and lacks some. The sample lists 180,000 or so clones, 75% to 85% occurring once. CDR3 length: 15 residues. Trimming shortened V by 3 bases and J by 5 bases, and 14 bases separated the two germline ends. Germline V gene data show CDR1 as SGHVS and CDR2 as FQNEAQ. This sample was taken from a study of cytomegalovirus exposure and HLA in healthy donors. Points from the study as a whole: Rates of TCR association differed by HLA locus in a later analysis, with DRB1 highest and HLA-C lowest. Sequencing probably produced one cluster of sequence variants that were highly shared.

The sample taken for sequencing was PBMCs. The chain is built from TRBV7-8 and TRBJ1-5; D is possibly TRBD1 (6 bases). The clonotype was recovered from a man aged 18 to 29 in good health and CMV-seronegative. The CDR3: CASSFFSGADQPQHF. CDR3 DNA sequence: TGTGCCAGCAGCTTCTTTTCAGGGGCAGATCAGCCCCAGCATTTT. Full variable domain (rest looked up from reference TRBV7-8 and TRBJ1-5): GAGVSQSPRYKVAKRGQDVALRCDPISGHVSLFWYQQALGQGPEFLTYFQNEAQLDKSGLPSDRFFAERPEGSVSTLKIQRTQQEDSAVYLCASSFFSGADQPQHFGDGTRLSIL.